The sequence of this TCR beta chain was determined in a study of human T cells and chemical hapten exposure listed by TCRdb under 2021. Broadly, across the study: For sensitization, 2% DPC in acetone was applied to a roughly 2 cm by roughly 2 cm area of upper inner arm skin. Blood for TCR sequencing was provided by twenty-nine alopecia patients at one to four time points (pre-sensitization, 2, 6 and 24 weeks). The study tracked peripheral blood TCR repertoire changes in vivo during primary and secondary sensitization to the hapten diphenylcyclopropenone (DPC) in alopecia patients. Blood samples were taken from patients before sensitization (week 0) and then at 2, 6 and about 24 weeks after DPC sensitization. Libraries were combined into a pool for sequencing, and differences in TCR yield between samples came mainly from small differences in library volumes within the pool. Alopecia areata with under or over 50% scalp involvement, alopecia totalis and alopecia universalis were represented in the patient cohort, which was mostly female. Patch tests used Finn chambers with 0.01% DPC on the upper back, scored after 6 days by International Contact Dermatitis Research Group standards. Weekly therapeutic DPC doses were additionally applied to the scalp of patients throughout the roughly 23-week study period.

Results and caveats for the whole study, not just this receptor: Compared with pre-sensitization or healthy control sets, expanded TCRs formed significantly more large CDR3 similarity clusters, which is consistent with antigen-driven responses. After repeated subsampling, the strength of the expansion versus patch-test correlation and the threshold at which it became significant changed. Because all patients had alopecia, a presumed autoimmune disease, the immune response of the patients might differ from that of healthy individuals. Patch test score was positively correlated with the number of PT1 expanded TCRs, with significance at thresholds 8, 16 and 32 but not at 4. The number of TCRs above 1 in 1000 frequency did not change with DPC sensitization; there was no evidence of global repertoire structure alterations.

The time point tag for this specimen amounts to: pre-sensitization, week 0. Sample treatment or condition, as interpreted from the label and publication: therapeutic diphenylcyclopropenone sensitization with weekly scalp DPC. At each patch-test visit, blood was drawn before the patch test was applied. To be eligible, patients had to be aged 18 to 70, diagnosed with alopecia and judged suitable for DPC therapy, while pregnant patients were excluded. Total RNA was extracted from unfractionated whole blood collected in Tempus Blood RNA tubes. Libraries were built with RACE. This sample was sequenced with a NextSeq 500. During library preparation, unique molecular identifiers were attached to individual cDNA molecules so that TCRs could be counted in a quantitative, reproducible way. Each blood RNA sample was used to sequence both TCR alpha and TCR beta chains. In the paper's pipeline: Samples had a median of roughly 99,000 TCRs, with a range from about 20,000 to 690,600. The Decombinator software suite was used to annotate the V, J and CDR3 of the TCR reads. For PS versus PT1 abundance plots, all samples were subsampled to the same number of TCRs (28,000). Expanded TCRs were defined as absent before sensitization and observed at least eight times at the 2-week time point. Starting from the raw public reads, TCRdb applied fastp trimming at Q25, assembled clones with MiXCR and retained in-frame beta chains. A single entry per CDR3 protein holds the most common genes and DNA from its merged rows. The V and J calls come from TCRdb's annotation, not from the publication. The table for this sample lists roughly 380,000 distinct CDR3 sequences; more than 4.5% of them were counted only once. The ten top clones hold just over 2.5% of the sample.

This clonotype was seen ten or more times. Its cognate antigen has yet to be identified. Base qualities are not provided; no much larger clone lies one nucleotide away. CDR1 SGHVS and CDR2 FQNEAQ are derived from the germline V gene. Spanning cysteine to phenylalanine, the CDR3 consists of 15 amino acids. Only CDR3 DNA is held: 45 bases, read in frame from base 1. Relative to germline, V is 5 bases shorter and J is 2 bases shorter, with 15 bases between their ends. The source material was whole blood, sampled in connection with sensitization to the hapten diphenylcyclopropenone (DPC). The sequence links TRBV7-8 to TRBJ2-5; the D gene remains uncertain. The receptor comes from a woman aged 45-65 years with alopecia areata. Some clones in this sample may be carry-over from other donors' samples. The CDR3 here reads CASSPEVGRQETQYF. The nucleotides are TGTGCCAGCAGCCCGGAAGTGGGCAGGCAAGAGACCCAGTACTTC.